This TCR beta chain originates from a study of T cell responses to AZD1222 COVID-19 vaccine. Profiling relied on immunoSEQ multiplex PCR, and the TCRdb table lists in-frame clones only, not all of them. The table has 90,000 to 150,000 clones, around 88% seen once. The V segment lost 5 bases and the J segment 6 bases; nucleotides outside the gene matches: 3. The CDR3 is made up of 13 amino acids. Germline values: CDR1 SGHAT, CDR2 FQDESV (reference sequence). Comment on this clone: No antigen is known for it.

Study findings and constraints: Most donors were white British, females outnumbered males, and clonal diversity was possibly underestimated. Of the AZD1222 recipients, only 5 to 7 were seropositive at baseline.

The chain carries TRBV11-1 and TRBJ2-2; 7 bases align to TRBD1. The clonotype originates from an adult in good health. The sample here was peripheral blood, taken on day 0 of AZD1222 vaccination. Here the CDR3 reads CASSLTGAGELFF. The CDR3, as DNA: TGTGCCAGCAGCCTCACAGGGGCCGGGGAGCTGTTTTTT. Looking up the rest from reference TRBV11-1 and TRBJ2-2 gives the full variable domain: EAEVAQSPRYKITEKSQAVAFWCDPISGHATLYWYRQILGQGPELLVQFQDESVVDDSQLPKDRFSAERLKGVDSTLKIQPAELGDSAMYLCASSLTGAGELFFGEGSRLTVL.